Shown below are 31 T cell receptor beta chains from a single sample sequenced in a study of regulatory T cells in long-lasting Graves disease (dated by TCRdb to about 2021). The sample's time point, from its label and the paper: persistent/refractory GD, antithyroid drugs over 5 years with positive TRAb. RNA was extracted from PBMCs in TRIzol for both TCR sequencing and RNA sequencing. Receptors were amplified or captured by multiplex PCR. Sequencing instrument: Illumina HiSeq 4000. To build TCR beta libraries, CDR3 regions were amplified by Arm-PCR using iRepertoire HTBI primers. The public reads were quality trimmed at Q25 with fastp and then assembled into clones with MiXCR by TCRdb, keeping productive beta chains. Every entry covers one CDR3 protein and lists the most common genes and DNA from its rows. For this sample the table gives about 460,000 distinct CDR3 sequences, of which about 20% were detected only once. The top ten clones comprise 13% of the sample.

The specimen comprised peripheral blood mononuclear cells (PBMCs), sampled when the disease was refractory, from a patient treated with antithyroid drugs. The receptor source for this set is a female donor with Graves disease.

This clonotype was found many times. This sequence joins TRBV6-5 and TRBJ2-7, with 8 bases aligning to TRBD2. The V and J ends lost 4 bases and 12 bases, in that order; junction bases with no gene match: 11. This CDR3 has 13 amino acids. The V gene's germline CDR1 is MNHEY and CDR2 SVGAGI. As DNA, the CDR3 is TGTGCCAGCAGTTCAGGAGACAATCGGGAGGGGTACTTC. Translation: CASSSGDNREGYF.

The chain is built from TRBV30 and TRBJ2-7; 7 nucleotides align to TRBD2. There are 13 residues in the CDR3. The V and J ends lost 4 bases and 4 bases, in that order; junction bases with no gene match: 7. Per the germline V gene, CDR1 is GTSNPN and CDR2 is SVGIG (reference sequence). Here the CDR3 reads CAWTGRERYEQYF. CDR3 nucleotide sequence: TGTGCCTGGACTGGGCGGGAGAGGTACGAGCAGTACTTC.

This clonotype was recorded at least ten times. The chain links TRBV28 to TRBJ2-7; TRBD2 matches at 7 bases. This CDR3 is built from 15 residues. CDR1 is MDHEN, CDR2 SYDVKM, per germline. J gave up 6 bases and V 8 bases, and 16 bases lay outside the gene matches. This CDR3 is CASRSPGLHPREQYF. CDR3 sequence (DNA): TGTGCCAGCCGCAGCCCGGGACTACACCCCCGCGAGCAGTACTTC.

This clonotype was detected ten times or more. The V and J genes are TRBV2 and TRBJ1-1; TRBD1 is a possible D gene (6 bases). V was pared by 6 bases and J by 2 bases, with 13 bases between. Germline-derived CDR1 and CDR2 are SNHLY and FYNNEI. This CDR3 is built from 14 residues. DNA of the CDR3: TGTGCCAGCAGGCACCCCGGGACAAACACTGAAGCTTTCTTT. Encoded protein: CASRHPGTNTEAFF.

The chain uses TRBV7-9 and TRBJ1-4; D gene uncertain. The CDR3 loop spans 16 amino acids. V shed 0 bases and J shed 0 bases, with 8 bases lying between them. Germline V CDR1 and CDR2: SEHNR, FQNEAQ (reference sequence). The DNA for the CDR3 is TGTGCCAGCAGCTTAGCCTGGACGGCAACTAATGAAAAACTGTTTTTT. This codes for CASSLAWTATNEKLFF.

J is TRBJ2-1 and V is TRBV6-5; 14 nucleotides line up with TRBD2. After removal of 2 bases from V and 5 bases from J, the junction contained 5 bases not matched to a gene. This CDR3 has 17 amino acids. In germline, CDR1 is MNHEY, CDR2 SVGAGI. CDR3 sequence (DNA): TGTGCCAGCAGTTACGGGGGACTAGCGGGAGCAAACAATGAGCAGTTCTTC. It yields the protein CASSYGGLAGANNEQFF.

This clonotype was observed at least ten times. J is TRBJ1-2 and V is TRBV27, with 7 bases matching TRBD1. V lost 2 bases, J lost 2 bases, and 2 bases stayed unmatched. Germline CDR1 is MNHEY and CDR2 is SMNVEV (reference sequence). This CDR3 is built from 14 residues. The CDR3 nucleotides are TGTGCCAGCAGTTTAAGGGGGCAGAACTATGGCTACACCTTC. It translates to CASSLRGQNYGYTF.

This clonotype was observed at least ten times. J is TRBJ2-7 and V is TRBV3-1; TRBD2 aligns across 11 bases. There are 16 residues in the CDR3. Germline assignment: CDR1 LGHDT and CDR2 YNNKEL (reference sequence). V lost 0 bases, J lost 4 bases, and 5 bases stayed unmatched. The CDR3 here is CASSQDVVAGGYEQYF. The CDR3 region has the DNA TGTGCCAGCAGCCAAGATGTGGTAGCGGGAGGGTACGAGCAGTACTTC.

V usage is TRBV5-6 and J usage is TRBJ1-4, with a possible D match to TRBD1 (5 bases). Germline CDR1 SGHDT, CDR2 YYEEEE. The CDR3 has 18 residues. V lost 3 bases and J lost 2, with 20 bases in between. CDR3 protein: CASSYMVGLRGTNEKLFF. The DNA of the CDR3 is TGTGCCAGCAGCTACATGGTGGGGTTGAGGGGCACTAATGAAAAACTGTTTTTT.

This clonotype was counted many times. The V call is TRBV10-3, the J call TRBJ2-2; D gene ambiguous. The germline gives CDR1 ENHRY, CDR2 SYGVKD. The length of the CDR3 is 14 residues. Trimming took off 4 bases at V and 3 bases at J, with 9 bases between the two ends. The CDR3 coding sequence is TGTGCCATCAGTGGAGCCCTCTACACCGGGGAGCTGTTTTTT. This gives the protein CAISGALYTGELFF.

This clonotype was counted ten times or more. The chain's CDR3 is CASIRTGPMGGYTF. The CDR3 bases are TGTGCCAGCATCCGGACAGGACCCATGGGTGGCTACACCTTC. J is TRBJ1-2 and V is TRBV7-2; 7 positions match TRBD1. Trimming removed 7 bases from V and 7 bases from J; junction bases left unmatched: 12. The CDR3 is made up of 14 amino acids. Germline-derived CDR1 and CDR2 are SGHTA and FQGNSA.

The chain joins TRBV27 to TRBJ2-7; D perhaps matches TRBD2 (5 bases). The germline gives CDR1 MNHEY, CDR2 SMNVEV (reference sequence). This CDR3 has 13 amino acids. The V end was cut by 8 bases, the J end by 2 bases, with 13 bases between. This chain's CDR3 is CASGPEVPYEQYF. For the CDR3, the DNA is TGTGCCAGCGGTCCGGAGGTTCCCTACGAGCAGTACTTC.

The chain couples TRBV11-2 to TRBJ2-5; a possible D gene is TRBD1 (6 bases). V lost 3 bases and J 2 bases, leaving 16 bases between the germline ends. The length of the CDR3 is 16 residues. Germline V gene lookup returns CDR1 SGHAT and CDR2 FQNNGV. Written as DNA, the CDR3 is TGTGCCAGCAGCTTTGTATCTGGACAGAAACAAGAGACCCAGTACTTC. This translates into CASSFVSGQKQETQYF.

The gene calls are TRBV12-3 or TRBV12-4 and TRBJ2-7, with 8 bases identical to TRBD2. The junction had 8 bases not matched to a gene; V was cut back by 6 bases and J by 7 bases. The CDR3 consists of 13 residues. The CDR3 sequence: CASSSGGAREQYF. DNA of the CDR3: TGTGCCAGCAGCTCCGGGGGGGCACGGGAGCAGTACTTC.

This clonotype was detected only a few times. The chain couples TRBV6-5 to TRBJ2-5; 11 bases are a match to TRBD1. This CDR3 has 15 amino acids. Per the germline V gene, CDR1 is MNHEY and CDR2 is SVGAGI. Unmatched junction bases numbered 4, after V lost 2 bases and J lost 5 bases. DNA for the CDR3: TGTGCCAGCAGTTACCGGGGACAGGGGGGGGAGACCCAGTACTTC. Residues: CASSYRGQGGETQYF.

This sequence joins TRBV4-2 and TRBJ2-7, with D possibly matching TRBD1 (5 bases). Trimming stripped 0 bases from V and 2 bases from J, with 11 bases between. CDR1 is LGHNA and CDR2 is YNFKEQ in the germline V gene. This CDR3 is built from 15 residues. The CDR3 protein is CASSQDRTSTYEQYF. The CDR3 DNA follows: TGTGCCAGCAGCCAAGATCGGACATCGACCTACGAGCAGTACTTC.

This clonotype was counted at least ten times. This sequence joins TRBV4-3 and TRBJ1-4; D gene uncertain. V dropped 0 bases and J dropped 3 bases, with 8 bases sitting between them. Germline V gene data show CDR1 as LGHNA and CDR2 as YSLEER. The CDR3 sequence is 15 residues long. The CDR3 DNA sequence: TGCGCCAGCAGCCAAGAGGGCAGACCTAATGAAAAACTGTTTTTT. Protein product: CASSQEGRPNEKLFF.

In this sample, this clonotype turned up many times. The rearrangement joins TRBV2 to TRBJ2-7; D gene ambiguous. Germline V gene lookup returns CDR1 SNHLY and CDR2 FYNNEI. V was trimmed by 6 bases and J by 0 bases, leaving 15 bases between them. This CDR3 is built from 15 residues. CDR3 DNA sequence: TGTGCCAGCAGGCAACTACTCCCTTCCTCCTACGAGCAGTACTTC. As protein: CASRQLLPSSYEQYF.

This clonotype was picked up a small number of times. This sequence joins TRBV7-3 and TRBJ1-2; D is undetermined. CDR3 length: 12 residues. Germline V gene lookup returns CDR1 SGHTA and CDR2 FQGTGA. V was trimmed by 5 bases and J by 9 bases, leaving 13 bases between them. Written as DNA, the CDR3 is TGTGCCAGCAGCACCCGGACGGGTAGCTACACCTTC. Its translation: CASSTRTGSYTF.

The chain carries TRBV6-1 and TRBJ1-4; D is undetermined. Germline V CDR1 and CDR2: MNHNS, SASEGT. CDR3 length: 12 residues. The V end lost 6 bases, the J end lost 2 bases, and 4 bases lay between the germline ends. CDR3: CASRQTNEKLFF. The CDR3 bases are TGTGCCAGCAGACAGACTAATGAAAAACTGTTTTTT.

This clonotype was detected ten times or more. CDR3 DNA sequence: TGTGCCAGCAATCCTAGTAACTGGGAGACCCAGTACTTC. Translating it yields CASNPSNWETQYF. The chain joins TRBV28 to TRBJ2-5; D is unresolved. Germline V gives CDR1 MDHEN, CDR2 SYDVKM. V lost 7 bases and J 5 bases, leaving 14 bases between the germline ends. The CDR3 contains 13 residues.

This clonotype has more than one count but fewer than ten. The chain carries TRBV11-2 and TRBJ1-3; D unresolved. CDR3 length equals 17 residues. V was clipped by 3 bases and J by 0 bases, with 15 bases between them. Germline V gives CDR1 SGHAT, CDR2 FQNNGV. The CDR3 nucleotides are TGTGCCAGCAGCTTCAGTGTTACGACGGGCTCTGGAAACACCATATATTTT. It encodes CASSFSVTTGSGNTIYF.

This chain links TRBV12-3 or TRBV12-4 with TRBJ1-2, with D perhaps matching TRBD1 (6 bases). Between the trimmed V and J ends, which lost 3 bases and 2 bases, there was a span of 10 bases. The CDR3 is 14 residues long. Written as DNA, the CDR3 is TGTGCCAGCAGTTTTCAGGGGTGGAACTATGGCTACACCTTC. Translated, it gives CASSFQGWNYGYTF.

There are a few counts of this clonotype. V usage is TRBV19 and J usage is TRBJ2-5; 11 nucleotides align to TRBD2. The CDR3 is 14 amino acids. Germline CDR1 and CDR2: LNHDA and SQIVND (reference sequence). V lost 6 bases, J lost 5 bases, and 5 bases stayed unmatched. CDR3 amino acids: CASRALAGGETQYF. CDR3 DNA: TGTGCCAGTAGAGCCCTAGCGGGAGGTGAGACCCAGTACTTC.

This clonotype was counted only a few times. The genes are TRBV7-9 and TRBJ2-5; TRBD1 or TRBD2 may be the D gene (5 bases each). This CDR3 has 15 amino acids. The germline CDR1 and CDR2 sequences are SEHNR and FQNEAQ (reference sequence). V gave up 5 bases and J gave up 5 bases, with 18 bases separating them. CDR3 coding DNA: TGTGCCAGCAGCGCCCCTATCGGGACGGGGGAGACCCAGTACTTC. As protein: CASSAPIGTGETQYF.

This clonotype was counted only a few times. This chain uses TRBV11-3 with TRBJ2-4; a possible D gene is TRBD1 (5 bases). Germline CDR1 is SGHNT and CDR2 is YENEEA. The CDR3 extends over 16 amino acids. The V gene lost 2 bases and the J gene lost 2 bases, with 13 bases spanning the gap. In DNA form, the CDR3 reads TGTGCCAGCAGCTTATTTCAGGGTCAGTCCAAAAACATTCAGTACTTC. Translating it yields CASSLFQGQSKNIQYF.

This clonotype was found many times. The V gene is TRBV7-2, the J gene TRBJ2-3, with 8 nucleotides matching TRBD2. J gave up 6 bases and V 3 bases, and 8 bases lay outside the gene matches. The germline CDR1 and CDR2 sequences are SGHTA and FQGNSA. This CDR3 has 15 residues. The CDR3 DNA is TGTGCCAGCAGCTTGGGAAGCGGGAGTTGGGATACGCAGTATTTT. It specifies CASSLGSGSWDTQYF.

Worth noting for this clonotype: One base away lies a much larger clone, so this may be a sequencing read error. The chain couples TRBV28 to TRBJ1-1, with TRBD1 as a possible D gene (6 bases). The CDR3 is 16 amino acids. Trimming stripped 2 bases from V and 0 bases from J, with 13 bases between. Germline V gene lookup returns CDR1 MDHEN and CDR2 SYDVKM. The CDR3 is CASSLIRGAMNTEAFF. Written as DNA, the CDR3 is TGTGCCAGCAGTTTAATCCGGGGGGCGATGAACACTGAAGCTTTCTTT.

This chain uses TRBV5-4 with TRBJ2-5; 13 bases are shared with TRBD2. Germline values: CDR1 SGHNT, CDR2 YYREEE (reference sequence). The trim removed 0 bases at V and 1 base at J, leaving 6 bases unmatched. The CDR3 consists of 18 residues. The CDR3 nucleotides are TGTGCCAGCAGCTTGGACGGACTAGCGGGGGAACCCCAAGAGACCCAGTACTTC. This sequence encodes CASSLDGLAGEPQETQYF.

This clonotype has only a few counts. The rearrangement links TRBV11-2 to TRBJ1-3; possible D gene TRBD1, 6 bases. Germline-derived CDR1 and CDR2 are SGHAT and FQNNGV. V dropped 4 bases and J dropped 0 bases, with 25 bases sitting between them. This CDR3 is 20 amino acids long. In DNA form, the CDR3 reads TGTGCCAGCAGCTCACTCCAAGGGGGAAGAAAAGAAGTCTCTGGAAACACCATATATTTT. Its protein product is CASSSLQGGRKEVSGNTIYF.

The chain employs TRBV20-1 and TRBJ2-7; D possibly corresponds to TRBD1 (5 bases). The ends were cut back, 4 bases at V and 0 bases at J, with 19 bases in the middle. This CDR3 contains 16 residues. Germline CDR1 reads DFQATT; CDR2 reads SNEGSKA (reference sequence). CDR3 sequence: CSATSLDKGDSYEQYF. The DNA for the CDR3 is TGCAGTGCTACCTCGCTAGACAAAGGGGACTCCTACGAGCAGTACTTC.